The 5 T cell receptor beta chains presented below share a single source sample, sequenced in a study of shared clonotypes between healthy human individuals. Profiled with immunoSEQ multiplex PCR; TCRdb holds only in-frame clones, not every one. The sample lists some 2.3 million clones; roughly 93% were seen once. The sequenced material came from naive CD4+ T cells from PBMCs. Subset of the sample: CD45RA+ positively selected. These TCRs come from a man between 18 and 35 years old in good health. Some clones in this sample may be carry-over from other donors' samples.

The DNA of the CDR3 is TGTGCCACCAGCAGTGACTCTTCCGGCCCGCGGGAAAAACTGTTTTTT. This translates into CATSSDSSGPREKLFF. The rearrangement links TRBV15 to TRBJ1-4; D remains unclear. The CDR3 extends over 16 amino acids. Germline loops: CDR1 LNHNV, CDR2 YYDKDF (reference sequence). Trimming removed 3 bases from V and 8 bases from J, with 19 bases in between.

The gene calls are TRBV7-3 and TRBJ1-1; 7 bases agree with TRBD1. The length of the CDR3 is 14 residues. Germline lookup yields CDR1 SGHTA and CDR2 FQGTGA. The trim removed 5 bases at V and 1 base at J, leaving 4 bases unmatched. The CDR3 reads CASSQGTENTEAFF. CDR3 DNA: TGTGCCAGCAGCCAAGGGACAGAGAACACTGAAGCTTTCTTT.

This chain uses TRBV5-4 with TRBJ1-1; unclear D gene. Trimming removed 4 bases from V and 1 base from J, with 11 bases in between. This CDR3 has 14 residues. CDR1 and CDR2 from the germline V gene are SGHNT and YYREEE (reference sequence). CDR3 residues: CASSRPRGNTEAFF. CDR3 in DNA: TGTGCCAGCAGCCGGCCTAGAGGGAACACTGAAGCTTTCTTT.

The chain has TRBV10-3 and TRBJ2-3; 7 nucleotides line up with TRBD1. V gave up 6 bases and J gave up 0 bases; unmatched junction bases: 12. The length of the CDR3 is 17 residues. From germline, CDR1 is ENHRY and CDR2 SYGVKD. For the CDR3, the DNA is TGTGCCATCAGAAGACGTACAGGGGAGACTAGCACAGATACGCAGTATTTT. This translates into CAIRRRTGETSTDTQYF.

CDR3 protein: CAIARFFGGSHEQFF. The CDR3 DNA sequence: TGTGCTATAGCAAGGTTTTTTGGAGGGAGCCATGAGCAGTTCTTC. V gene TRBV10-3 combines with J gene TRBJ2-1; D is perhaps TRBD2 (6 bases). This CDR3 contains 15 residues. Germline V lookup: CDR1 ENHRY, CDR2 SYGVKD.